Listed here is a single T cell receptor beta chain. Trimming stripped 5 bases from V and 4 bases from J, with 5 bases between. This CDR3 contains 12 residues. CDR1 and CDR2 (germline): SGHVS, FNYEAQ. Regarding treatment: oral pan-JAK inhibitor, 5-10 mg twice daily. Sequencing templates came from extracted RNA that was reverse transcribed into cDNA. The repertoire was sequenced with immunoSEQ multiplex PCR; TCRdb's copy has only in-frame clones and lacks some. The sample holds about 200,000 clones, around two fifths seen once. The source of the sample is a study of CD8+ T cells in alopecia areata. The sequence derives from a human donor with alopecia areata. This specimen was CD4+ T cells sorted from blood, taken around week 34, from a patient treated with tofacitinib. The chain carries TRBV7-6 and TRBJ1-4; D is unclear. The CDR3 spells CASSPYNEKLFF. Written as DNA, the CDR3 is TGTGCCAGCAGCCCCTATAATGAAAAACTGTTTTTT.